This T cell receptor beta chain comes out of a study of cytomegalovirus exposure and HLA in healthy donors (dated by TCRdb to about 2017). Context from the whole study: According to an earlier analysis of 550 to 700 of the donors, roughly 180 million T cells yielded 120 million or so unique TCR beta sequences and less than 300 Gb of sequence data. Donor age, sex, ethnicity and CMV serostatus were collected together with the repertoire data. All discovery cohort repertoires had been generated on a single sequencing platform. Of the roughly 430 genotyped donors, over 70% fell in the genetic ancestry cluster associated with self-reported Caucasian donors. A later analysis re-examined previously published TCR beta repertoires from around 670 donors and added high-resolution HLA genotyping to investigate patterns of TCR occurrence. Rather than drawing on any new phenotypic data, the later analysis identified candidate immune exposures from TCR beta sequences and the way those sequences occurred across donors. The number of donors typed differed by locus, with about 629-640 for A, B, C, DRB1 and DQB1, around 560 for DQA1, under 610 for DPA1, and some 470 for DPB1. Approximately 330 gigabases of sequencing data and approximately 92 million unique TCR sequences made up an early release that covered 500 to 650 HLA-typed donors. Roughly 5 DR-DQ haplotypes were handled as single units for association and clustering, since linkage in the cohort was strong. A separate validation cohort of some 130 different subjects was used in addition to the roughly 720-subject first cohort. The study combined high-throughput TCR immunosequencing, statistical association of individual TCRs with disease status, and machine learning to predict cytomegalovirus infection status. To decide whether each TCR beta V gene segment behaved as functional or pseudogenic, an earlier analysis of fewer than 750 of the donors relied on high-throughput TCR beta sequencing. The aim of the study was to test whether cataloging public T cell receptors could identify signatures of past pathogen exposure. Genome-wide SNP genotypes for about three fifths of the roughly 700 donors were used in a later genetic analysis, which treated that subset as a discovery cohort. Among about 400 genotyped donors of the cohort, an average of roughly 230,000 unique TCR beta nucleotide sequences was sequenced per donor, of which 15% to 20% were non-productive. HLA typing covered class I and class II loci at four-digit resolution. The study used immunosequencing to profile the T cell repertoires of several hundred subjects and linked those repertoires to cytomegalovirus serostatus. Paper-wide results and their limitations: A cluster of highly shared sequence variants was judged likely to be a technical artifact of the sequencing pipeline. HLA typing was unavailable for some donors at each locus, so association tests used only the typed subset. In an earlier analysis of some 550 of the donors, most TCR beta V segments were observed in productive rearrangements about 90% or about 30% of the time, broadly matching IMGT annotations. Linkage disequilibrium might explain the correlated functional status among segregating V segments, but an unknown experimental factor could not be excluded. A further reported finding was that TCR beta sequences accurately predicted the HLA-A and HLA-B alleles for most subjects in the first cohort. The classifier was reported to diagnose cytomegalovirus status with high specificity and sensitivity in both the original and validation cohorts. Compared with equally common non-associated chains, HLA-associated TCR beta chains in a later analysis were more clonally expanded and had lower generation probabilities. Three of the identified cytomegalovirus-associated TCR beta chains were confirmed in vitro to be specific for cytomegalovirus antigens. The presence/absence analyses assumed that sequencing depth was roughly uniform across donors, and that assumption may not be true. It was suggested by the authors that the approach could potentially be generalized to other disease states and immunological phenotypes. Because counts were too low, roughly 17 rarely observed V segments, including chromosome 9 orphons, were left out of the earlier analysis of roughly 600 of the donors. A later genetic analysis reported fewer N-insertions in productive TCRs among donors in an Asian-associated ancestry cluster than the roughly 700-donor mean. When HLA alleles, especially DR and DQ, strongly co-occurred, TCR associations were difficult to assign to individual alleles. According to a later analysis, TCR association rates differed among HLA loci, with DRB1 alleles showing the most associated TCRs and HLA-C alleles showing the fewest. Some IMGT-functional V segments, including TRBV6-2 and TRBV6-3, could not be told apart with the 87-base-pair reads, so those segments were excluded. Only TCR beta chains were sequenced in this cohort, and the absence of alpha or paired-chain data limited detectable features. A later analysis associated some 17,000 TCR beta sequences with specific HLA alleles at a false discovery rate of 0.05. Most TCR sequences were observed very rarely across donors, whereas some public TCRs were present in many individuals. An association between a missense DCLRE1C variant and V-gene and J-gene trimming of TCR beta chains was found in a later genetic analysis and replicated in an independent cohort. A later analysis found that most CMV-associated TCR beta chains appeared HLA-restricted, with HLA associations seemingly driven largely by CMV exposure. Immune exposure information for the cohort was limited to CMV serostatus. In the study, around 150 TCR beta chains were listed as associated with cytomegalovirus. Several of the top co-occurrence clusters appeared to be linked to parvovirus B19, influenza, CMV and Epstein-Barr virus, according to a later analysis.

The cohort consisted of fewer than 700 healthy bone marrow donors. All cohort members were sampled while nominally healthy, although unrecorded immune exposures were likely present. The donor tested CMV seronegative and was one of the 352 seronegative cohort members. A peripheral blood sample was collected from each donor, and TCR beta sequencing was performed on peripheral blood mononuclear cells. The Qiagen DNeasy Blood Extraction Kit was used to extract genomic DNA from the blood cell samples. On this clone itself: Its antigen is not yet known. Base qualities were left out, and no much larger clone turns up one base away.

Receptor libraries were prepared by the immunoSEQ multiplex PCR assay. For the multiplex PCR, a mixture combining 60 forward primers for TCR Vbeta segments and 13 reverse primers for TCR Jbeta segments was used. Amplification of the CDR3 region of rearranged TCR beta genes was performed with a multiplex PCR assay on genomic DNA. Amplified TCR beta libraries were sequenced as 87-base-pair reads on the Illumina HiSeq System. As for the authors' bioinformatics: A later analysis counted approximately 74 million unique TCR beta chains across the 666 repertoires, and roughly 11 million of these chains were shared by at least two donors. Raw reads were error-corrected and collapsed into unique sequences with a nearest-neighbor algorithm that merged closely related sequences to remove PCR and sequencing errors. CDR3 sequences were aligned to IMGT reference sequences to assign V, D and J gene segments. For a sequence to be retained, at least a six-nucleotide match to both a V gene segment and a J gene segment was required. A rearrangement counted as productive if the CDR3 had no stop codons and remained in frame with V and J, and every other rearrangement counted as non-productive. Following IMGT convention, CDR3 was defined as the stretch from the second conserved V-encoded cysteine to the conserved J-encoded phenylalanine. Sequences without an unambiguous match to a single V gene segment were excluded from the earlier analysis of about 600 of the donors. An earlier analysis of a few hundred of the donors classified V segments as functional when productive rearrangements were above 56.7% and as segregating when the standard deviation between donors was above 5%. A statistical classification framework was built for diagnosing cytomegalovirus status from the catalog of TCR beta chain sequences. A later analysis assigned V and J genes by comparing TCR nucleotide sequences with IMGT/GENE-DB human TR gene sequences. The TCRdist pipeline was used in a later analysis to assign CDR3 sequences and most-parsimonious VDJ recombination scenarios. In a later analysis, every TCR beta chain was defined by the combination of its CDR3 amino acid sequence and its V-gene family, and reads without a unique V-gene family were dropped. In a later analysis, 500 to 700 highly shared, low-generation-probability nucleotide sequences were removed to address suspected cross-contamination and a sequencing artifact. In a later analysis, a clonal expansion index was calculated for each public chain from normalized within-repertoire ranks of inferred template counts. Generation probabilities in a later analysis came from a VDJ recombination model fitted to out-of-frame rearrangements, and those results were checked against IGoR. Hypergeometric tests were used in a later analysis to score TCR-TCR, TCR-HLA and TCR-CMV co-occurrence, with a repertoire-size bias correction applied to the TCR pairs. A later analysis estimated false discovery rates by permuting HLA or CMV assignments 20 times. In a later analysis, co-occurring TCRs were grouped using DBSCAN, and TCRdist sequence similarity was added for clustering within HLA-allele-positive subsets. Co-occurrence clustering excluded repertoires with fewer than 30,000 or more than 120,000 public chains, plus five with anomalous nucleotide sharing. What TCRdb holds here is the immuneACCESS table cut down to in-frame rearrangements. Part of the clones is not present; checked against another copy, under half of the missing clones reflect an unresolved V gene, and the others are unexplained. Clone size and the V and J calls come from that table; the DNA yielded D and trimming. Counted in this sample were roughly 120,000 clones; 55% to 70% of them appeared once. About 2.2% of the sample belongs to the ten largest clones.

The CDR1 and CDR2 encoded by the germline V gene are KGHSH and LQKENI. V is cut by 4 bases and J by 3 bases, and the space between the germline ends is 12 bases. Reading from cysteine to phenylalanine, the CDR3 counts 14 amino acids. The retained sequence is limited to the CDR3, 42 bases, with the frame set at the first base. The rearranged segments are TRBV18 and TRBJ2-5; matching of 7 bases hints at TRBD1 as the D gene. This receptor was obtained from a woman under 40 in good health and CMV-seronegative. Sequenced material: PBMCs. This receptor carries the CDR3 CASSRVRGEETQYF. The DNA sequence is given as TGTGCCAGCTCACGGGTCAGGGGGGAAGAGACCCAGTACTTC.